The entry that follows covers one TCR beta chain sequence. The sample originates from a study of T cell changes during pregnancy in multiple sclerosis. Sequenced by immunoSEQ multiplex PCR; TCRdb stores in-frame clones only, minus some. The sample carries some 28,000 clones, over 80% recorded once. In germline, CDR1 is SGHRS, CDR2 YFSETQ. This CDR3 is 14 amino acids long. V lost 4 bases and J lost 3, with 10 bases in between. The TCR sequence derives from a female donor with multiple sclerosis, enrolled in a pregnancy study. The specimen comprised CD8+ T cells from peripheral blood mononuclear cells, sampled before pregnancy. The genes are TRBV5-1 and TRBJ1-4, with no clear D. In DNA form, the CDR3 reads TGCGCCAGCAGCCCGAGGAGCCCTAATGAAAAACTGTTTTTT. Protein product: CASSPRSPNEKLFF.